The 5 T cell receptor beta chains in this list originate from one sample, sequenced in a study of beta chain features in type 1 diabetes. Reverse transcription of all isolated RNA meant that expressed TCRB transcripts were sequenced. The repertoire was sequenced with immunoSEQ multiplex PCR; TCRdb's copy has only in-frame clones and lacks some. The sample carries around 300,000 clones, about 15% recorded once. Sequencing input: central memory CD4+ T cells from blood. These receptors were taken from a man aged 25 to 40 in good health.

The chain combines TRBV30 with TRBJ2-1; the match to TRBD2 covers 8 bases. Germline lookup yields CDR1 GTSNPN and CDR2 SVGIG (reference sequence). The CDR3 has 18 amino acids. Unmatched junction bases numbered 14, after V lost 0 bases and J lost 4 bases. Here the CDR3 DNA reads TGTGCCTGGAGTGTACGGGAGGGGCCTATTGATGCTTACAATGAGCAGTTCTTC. Amino acid sequence: CAWSVREGPIDAYNEQFF.

This chain links TRBV13 with TRBJ2-1; D unresolved. The germline V and J ends were trimmed by 2 bases and 4 bases, with 6 bases remaining between them. Germline V gene data show CDR1 as PRHDT and CDR2 as FYEKMQ (reference sequence). The CDR3 has 13 amino acids. CDR3 sequence: CASSLNSYNEQFF. The CDR3 bases are TGTGCCAGCAGCTTAAACAGTTACAATGAGCAGTTCTTC.

V and J are TRBV6-6 and TRBJ1-2; D gene ambiguous. CDR3 size: 13 residues. Germline V CDR1 and CDR2: MNHNY, SVGAGI (reference sequence). Trimming pared 5 bases from V and 3 bases from J, leaving 10 bases between. DNA of the CDR3: TGTGCCAGCAGTCCCGCTATCGACTATGGCTACACCTTC. It specifies CASSPAIDYGYTF.

The chain uses TRBV7-2 and TRBJ2-2; a possible D gene is TRBD1 (6 bases). The CDR3 is made up of 15 amino acids. Germline lookup yields CDR1 SGHTA and CDR2 FQGNSA. V lost 5 bases and J 2 bases, leaving 12 bases between the germline ends. The CDR3: CASSPGHSNTGELFF. CDR3 nucleotides: TGTGCCAGCAGCCCGGGACACTCAAACACCGGGGAGCTGTTTTTT.

This chain uses TRBV6-5 with TRBJ1-3; maybe TRBD1 (5 bases). Trimming left V 4 bases short and J 2 bases short, with 12 bases between. CDR1 and CDR2 from the germline V gene are MNHEY and SVGAGI. The CDR3 extends over 15 amino acids. This CDR3 reads CASSSSGRTGNTIYF. CDR3 coding DNA: TGTGCCAGCAGTTCTTCAGGGCGTACTGGAAACACCATATATTTT.